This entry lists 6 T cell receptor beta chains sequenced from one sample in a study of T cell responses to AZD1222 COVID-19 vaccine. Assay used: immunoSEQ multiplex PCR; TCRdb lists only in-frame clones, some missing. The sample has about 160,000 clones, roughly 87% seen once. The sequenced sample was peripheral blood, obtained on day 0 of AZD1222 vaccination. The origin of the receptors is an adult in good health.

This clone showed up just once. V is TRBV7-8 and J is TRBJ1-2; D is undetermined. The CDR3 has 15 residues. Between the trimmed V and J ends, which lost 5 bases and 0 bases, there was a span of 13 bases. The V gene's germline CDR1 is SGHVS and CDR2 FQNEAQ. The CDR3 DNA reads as TGTGCCAGCAGCCGATCGACCCCAGCTAACTATGGCTACACCTTC. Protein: CASSRSTPANYGYTF.

The CDR3: CASSDRGNSPLHF. DNA for the CDR3: TGTGCCAGCAGCGACAGGGGAAATTCACCCCTCCACTTT. This rearrangement joins TRBV6-2 or TRBV6-3 to TRBJ1-6; 8 bases align to TRBD1. Trimming took 6 bases from V and 7 from J; bases not matched to a gene: 2. The CDR3 is 13 amino acids. Germline CDR1 is MNHEY and CDR2 is SVGEGT.

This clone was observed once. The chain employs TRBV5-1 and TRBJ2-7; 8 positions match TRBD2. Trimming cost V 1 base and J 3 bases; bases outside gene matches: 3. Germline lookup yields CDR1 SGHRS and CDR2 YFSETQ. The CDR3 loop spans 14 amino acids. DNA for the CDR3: TGCGCCAGCAGCTTGATAAGCGGGAGCTACGAGCAGTACTTC. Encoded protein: CASSLISGSYEQYF.

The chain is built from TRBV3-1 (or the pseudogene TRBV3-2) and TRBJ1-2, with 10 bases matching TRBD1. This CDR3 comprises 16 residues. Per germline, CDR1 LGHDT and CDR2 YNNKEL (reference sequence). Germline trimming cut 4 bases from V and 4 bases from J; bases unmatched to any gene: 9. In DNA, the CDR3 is TGTGCCAGCAGCCTCGTCCCGGGACAGGGGACCTATGGCTACACCTTC. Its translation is CASSLVPGQGTYGYTF.

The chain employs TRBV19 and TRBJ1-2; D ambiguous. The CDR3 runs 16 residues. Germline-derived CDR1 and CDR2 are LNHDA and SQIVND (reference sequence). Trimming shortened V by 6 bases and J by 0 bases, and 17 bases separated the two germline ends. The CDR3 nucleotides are TGTGCCAGTAGATCGGACCGCGAAGTAACTAACTATGGCTACACCTTC. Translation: CASRSDREVTNYGYTF.

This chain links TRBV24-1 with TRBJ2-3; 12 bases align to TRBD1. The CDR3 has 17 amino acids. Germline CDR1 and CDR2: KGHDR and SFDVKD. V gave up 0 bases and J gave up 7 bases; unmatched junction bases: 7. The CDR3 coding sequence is TGTGCCACCAGTGATTTGCTTGGGACAGGGGGCTCAAATACGCAGTATTTT. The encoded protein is CATSDLLGTGGSNTQYF.